This T cell receptor beta chain derives from a study of cytomegalovirus exposure and HLA in healthy donors. The wider study: The 666 first-cohort repertoires shared a platform with the 110 or so validation repertoires, as reported in a later analysis.

Germline V lookup: CDR1 SNHLY, CDR2 FYNNEI. V shed 6 bases and J 3 bases; nucleotides not matched to a gene: 2. The CDR3 sequence is 12 residues long. Repertoires were generated with immunoSEQ multiplex PCR, while TCRdb's copy carries only in-frame clones and drops some. The table shows about 160,000 clones, with approximately 96% occurring only once. This clone turned up a few times. The sample has other DNA sequences that encode this CDR3 too. The TCR comes from a woman in her late teens or twenties in good health and CMV-seronegative. The source material was PBMCs. The chain recombines TRBV2 with TRBJ2-7, with 7 bases fitting TRBD1. The CDR3 coding sequence is TGTGCCAGCAGCAGGGACAGCTACGAGCAGTACTTC. Protein product: CASSRDSYEQYF.